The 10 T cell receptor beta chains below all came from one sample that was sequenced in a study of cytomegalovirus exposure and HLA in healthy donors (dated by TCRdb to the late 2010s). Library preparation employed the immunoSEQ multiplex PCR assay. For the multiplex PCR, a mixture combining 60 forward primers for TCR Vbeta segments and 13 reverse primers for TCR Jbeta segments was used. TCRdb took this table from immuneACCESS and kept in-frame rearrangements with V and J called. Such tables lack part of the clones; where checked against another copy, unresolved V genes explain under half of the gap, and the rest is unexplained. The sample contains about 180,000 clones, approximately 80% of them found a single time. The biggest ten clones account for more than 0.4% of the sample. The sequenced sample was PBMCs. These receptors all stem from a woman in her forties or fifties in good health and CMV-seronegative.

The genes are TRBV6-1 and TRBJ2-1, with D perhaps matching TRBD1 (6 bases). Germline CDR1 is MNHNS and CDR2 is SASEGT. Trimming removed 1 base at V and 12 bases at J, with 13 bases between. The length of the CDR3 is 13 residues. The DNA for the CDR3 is TGTGCCAGCAGTGAAGACCCGGACAGCCGGCAGTTCTTC. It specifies CASSEDPDSRQFF.

This CDR3 is CASSAPTSGGEQFF. The CDR3 DNA reads as TGTGCCAGCAGCGCACCGACTAGCGGGGGGGAGCAGTTCTTC. This chain links TRBV9 with TRBJ2-1, with 13 bases aligning to TRBD2. The junction had 4 bases not matched to a gene; V was cut back by 3 bases and J by 10 bases. This CDR3 comprises 14 residues. Germline V CDR1 and CDR2: SGDLS, YYNGEE.

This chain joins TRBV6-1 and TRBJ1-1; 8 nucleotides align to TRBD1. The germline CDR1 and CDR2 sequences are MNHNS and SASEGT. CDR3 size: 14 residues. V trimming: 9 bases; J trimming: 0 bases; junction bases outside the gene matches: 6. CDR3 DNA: TGTGCCAGTTACGGGGGACAGGTGAACACTGAAGCTTTCTTT. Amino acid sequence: CASYGGQVNTEAFF.

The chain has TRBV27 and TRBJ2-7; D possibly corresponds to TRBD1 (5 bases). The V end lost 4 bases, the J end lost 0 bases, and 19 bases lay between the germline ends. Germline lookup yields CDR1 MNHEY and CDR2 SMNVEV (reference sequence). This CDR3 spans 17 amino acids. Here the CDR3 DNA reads TGTGCCAGCAGTTCAGGGTCGACCGAGTGGAGCTCCTACGAGCAGTACTTC. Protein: CASSSGSTEWSSYEQYF.

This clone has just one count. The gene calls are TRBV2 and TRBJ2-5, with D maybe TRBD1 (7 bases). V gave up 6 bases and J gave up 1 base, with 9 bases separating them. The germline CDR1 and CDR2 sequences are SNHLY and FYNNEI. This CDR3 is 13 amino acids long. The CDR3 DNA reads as TGTGCCAGCAGGCGGGACAGCCAAGAGACCCAGTACTTC. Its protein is CASRRDSQETQYF. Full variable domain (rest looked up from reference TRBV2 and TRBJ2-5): EPEVTQTPSHQVTQMGQEVILRCVPISNHLYFYWYRQILGQKVEFLVSFYNNEISEKSEIFDDQFSVERPDGSNFTLKIRSTKLEDSAMYFCASRRDSQETQYFGPGTRLLVL.

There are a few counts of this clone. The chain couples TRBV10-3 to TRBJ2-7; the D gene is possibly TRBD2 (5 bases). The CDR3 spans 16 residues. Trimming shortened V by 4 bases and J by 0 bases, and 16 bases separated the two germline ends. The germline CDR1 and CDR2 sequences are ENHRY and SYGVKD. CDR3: CAISGMNWRASYEQYF. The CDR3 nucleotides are TGTGCCATCAGTGGAATGAACTGGCGGGCCTCCTACGAGCAGTACTTC.

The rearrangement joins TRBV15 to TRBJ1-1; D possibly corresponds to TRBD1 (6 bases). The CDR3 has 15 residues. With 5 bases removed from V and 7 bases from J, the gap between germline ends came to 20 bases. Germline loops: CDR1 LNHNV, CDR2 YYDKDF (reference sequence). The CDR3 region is CATSFLERQGGEAFF. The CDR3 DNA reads TGTGCCACCAGCTTCCTAGAAAGGCAAGGGGGTGAAGCTTTCTTT. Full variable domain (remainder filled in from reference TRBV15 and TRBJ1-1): DAMVIQNPRYQVTQFGKPVTLSCSQTLNHNVMYWYQQKSSQAPKLLFHYYDKDFNNEADTPDNFQSRRPNTSFCFLDIRSPGLGDTAMYLCATSFLERQGGEAFFGQGTRLTVV.

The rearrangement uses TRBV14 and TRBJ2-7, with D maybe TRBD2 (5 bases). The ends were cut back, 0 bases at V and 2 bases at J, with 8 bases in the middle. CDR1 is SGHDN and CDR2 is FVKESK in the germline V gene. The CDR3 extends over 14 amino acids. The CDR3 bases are TGTGCCAGCAGCCAAGAACCGGGAACCTACGAGCAGTACTTC. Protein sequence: CASSQEPGTYEQYF.

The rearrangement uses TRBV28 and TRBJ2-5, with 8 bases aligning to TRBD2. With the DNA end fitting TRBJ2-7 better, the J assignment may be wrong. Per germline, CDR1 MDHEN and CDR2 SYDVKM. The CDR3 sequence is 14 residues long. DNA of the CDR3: TGTGCCAGCAGTTTAATGGGCGGGGGGAACGAGCAGTACTTC. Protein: CASSLMGGGNEQYF.

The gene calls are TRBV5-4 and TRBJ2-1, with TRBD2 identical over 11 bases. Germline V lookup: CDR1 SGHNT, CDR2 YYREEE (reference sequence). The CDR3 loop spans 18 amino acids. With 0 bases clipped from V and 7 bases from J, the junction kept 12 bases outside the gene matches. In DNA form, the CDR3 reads TGTGCCAGCAGCTTGGCCGGGGCTAGCGGGGGGATACCAAATGAGCAGTTCTTC. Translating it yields CASSLAGASGGIPNEQFF. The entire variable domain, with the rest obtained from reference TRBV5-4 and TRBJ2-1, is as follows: ETGVTQSPTHLIKTRGQQVTLRCSSQSGHNTVSWYQQALGQGPQFIFQYYREEENGRGNFPPRFSGLQFPNYSSELNVNALELDDSALYLCASSLAGASGGIPNEQFFGPGTRLTVL.